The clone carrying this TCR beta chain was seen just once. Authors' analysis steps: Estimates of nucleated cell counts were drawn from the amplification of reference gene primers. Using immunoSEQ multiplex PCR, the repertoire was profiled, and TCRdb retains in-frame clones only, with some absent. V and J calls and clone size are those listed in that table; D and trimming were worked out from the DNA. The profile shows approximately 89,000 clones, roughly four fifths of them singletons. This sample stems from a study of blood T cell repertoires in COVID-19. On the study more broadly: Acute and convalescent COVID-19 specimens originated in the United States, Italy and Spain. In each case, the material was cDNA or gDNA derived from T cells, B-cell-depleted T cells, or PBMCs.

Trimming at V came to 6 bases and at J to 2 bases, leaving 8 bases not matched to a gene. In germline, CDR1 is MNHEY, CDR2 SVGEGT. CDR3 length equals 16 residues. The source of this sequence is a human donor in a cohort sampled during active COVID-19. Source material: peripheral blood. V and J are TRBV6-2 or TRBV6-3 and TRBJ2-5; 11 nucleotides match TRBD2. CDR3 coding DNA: TGTGCCAGCAGCCCGCTGACTAGCGGGACTCAAGAGACCCAGTACTTC. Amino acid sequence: CASSPLTSGTQETQYF.